The 20 T cell receptor beta chains in this list originate from one sample, sequenced in a study of monozygotic twins with inflammatory bowel disease (dated by TCRdb to 2018 to 2020). Library construction relied on 5' RACE. The data were produced on an Illumina HiSeq 2500. Reads reprocessed by TCRdb are summarized as one entry per CDR3 protein sequence, and DNA is absent. This specimen's table enumerates about 380,000 distinct CDR3 sequences. Together, the top ten hold around 2.6% of the sample. Sequences were obtained from blood. The receptor set was obtained from a human donor with ulcerative colitis or Crohn's disease, or a healthy co-twin of an affected twin (not recorded which).

The V call is TRBV5-1, the J call TRBJ2-1; TCRdb outputs TRBD1, but without DNA this stays unchecked. CDR1 and CDR2 from the germline V gene are SGHRS and YFSETQ. The CDR3 extends over 16 amino acids. This chain's CDR3 is CASSLNGPGVYNEQFF.

The V gene is TRBV5-6, the J gene TRBJ1-1; the TRBD1 assignment by TCRdb is unverifiable without DNA. CDR1 and CDR2 from the germline V gene are SGHDT and YYEEEE. CDR3 length: 12 residues. CDR3 in amino acids: CASFQGNTEAFF.

The chain uses TRBV5-1 and TRBJ2-5; lacking DNA, the TRBD1 call made by TCRdb goes unchecked. This CDR3 comprises 15 residues. In germline, CDR1 is SGHRS, CDR2 YFSETQ. The CDR3 here is CASSLGLGVGETQYF.

V gene TRBV5-1 combines with J gene TRBJ2-7; TCRdb's assignment of TRBD2 cannot be checked, as there is no DNA. Per the germline V gene, CDR1 is SGHRS and CDR2 is YFSETQ. There are 12 residues in the CDR3. The CDR3 loop is CASSLEEGKQYF.

This chain joins TRBV29-1 and TRBJ2-4; the TCRdb call, TRBD2, lacks DNA for checking. Germline loops: CDR1 SQVTM, CDR2 ANQGSEA. The CDR3 extends over 14 amino acids. Here the CDR3 reads CSVESGRRRNIQYF. The full variable domain, completed using reference TRBV29-1 and TRBJ2-4, is SAVISQKPSRDICQRGTSLTIQCQVDSQVTMMFWYRQQPGQSLTLIATANQGSEATYESGFVIDKFPISRPNLTFSTLTVSNMSPEDSSIYLCSVESGRRRNIQYFGAGTRLSVL.

This chain uses TRBV5-1 with TRBJ2-7; TCRdb calls TRBD1, which cannot be checked without DNA. The CDR3 length is 16 residues. Looked up from germline, CDR1 is SGHRS and CDR2 is YFSETQ. CDR3 protein: CASSPPITTGTHEQYF.

V and J are TRBV12-3 or TRBV12-4 and TRBJ1-6; there is no DNA to check the TCRdb D call of TRBD1. The CDR3 loop spans 13 amino acids. The CDR3 loop is CASSSVRARPLHF.

The chain employs TRBV7-2 and TRBJ1-2; no DNA is available, so the TRBD1 call from TCRdb remains unchecked. Per the germline V gene, CDR1 is SGHTA and CDR2 is FQGNSA. This CDR3 comprises 16 residues. Here the CDR3 reads CASSLGRGRRPYGYTF. The variable domain in full, completed from reference TRBV7-2 and TRBJ1-2, reads GAGVSQSPSNKVTEKGKDVELRCDPISGHTALYWYRQSLGQGLEFLIYFQGNSAPDKSGLPSDRFSAERTGGSVSTLTIQRTQQEDSAVYLCASSLGRGRRPYGYTFGSGTRLTVV.

The chain uses TRBV27 and TRBJ1-1; lacking DNA, the TRBD1 call made by TCRdb goes unchecked. CDR1 is MNHEY, CDR2 SMNVEV, per germline (reference sequence). The CDR3 contains 17 residues. The CDR3 protein is CASSLSPDRARVAEAFF.

This chain connects TRBV29-1 to TRBJ2-5; as DNA is missing, the TRBD1 call by TCRdb cannot be tested. Germline values: CDR1 SQVTM, CDR2 ANQGSEA. The CDR3 consists of 14 residues. This CDR3 reads CSVGGRGRQETQYF. The entire variable domain, with the rest obtained from reference TRBV29-1 and TRBJ2-5, is as follows: SAVISQKPSRDICQRGTSLTIQCQVDSQVTMMFWYRQQPGQSLTLIATANQGSEATYESGFVIDKFPISRPNLTFSTLTVSNMSPEDSSIYLCSVGGRGRQETQYFGPGTRLLVL.

The chain uses TRBV7-2 and TRBJ2-7. The germline V gene encodes CDR1 SGHTA and CDR2 FQGNSA. This CDR3 spans 13 amino acids. Here the CDR3 reads CASSLVWGGEQYF.

This chain links TRBV20-1 with TRBJ2-7; the TRBD2 assignment by TCRdb is unverifiable without DNA. The CDR3 sequence is 19 residues long. Germline V lookup: CDR1 DFQATT, CDR2 SNEGSKA (reference sequence). The CDR3 protein is CSARDFPGTSGARGYEQYF.

This chain links TRBV7-2 with TRBJ2-2; no DNA is available, so the TRBD1 call from TCRdb remains unchecked. Per germline, CDR1 SGHTA and CDR2 FQGNSA. This CDR3 is built from 14 residues. The CDR3 loop is CATETSGGIGELFF. Using reference TRBV7-2 and TRBJ2-2 for the parts outside the CDR3, the full variable domain is GAGVSQSPSNKVTEKGKDVELRCDPISGHTALYWYRQSLGQGLEFLIYFQGNSAPDKSGLPSDRFSAERTGGSVSTLTIQRTQQEDSAVYLCATETSGGIGELFFGEGSRLTVL.

J is TRBJ1-2 and V is TRBV20-1; the D gene TCRdb calls, TRBD1, cannot be checked with no DNA. The CDR3 totals 14 residues. Germline V gene data show CDR1 as DFQATT and CDR2 as SNEGSKA (reference sequence). The CDR3 protein is CSASIGAGDYGYTF.

The V call is TRBV29-1, the J call TRBJ2-2. The germline CDR1 and CDR2 sequences are SQVTM and ANQGSEA. The CDR3 has 17 amino acids. CDR3 in amino acids: CSVEDRRGFANTGELFF.

This chain uses TRBV12-3 or TRBV12-4 with TRBJ2-2; lacking DNA, the TRBD1 call made by TCRdb goes unchecked. The CDR3 runs to 15 residues. CDR3: CASRVAGGNTGELFF.

The chain combines TRBV9 with TRBJ2-1; without DNA, the TCRdb call of TRBD2 cannot be checked. This CDR3 has 16 residues. Germline V gene sequence: CDR1 SGDLS, CDR2 YYNGEE. The CDR3 reads CASSVYLAGGTNEQFF.

The chain uses TRBV28 and TRBJ2-7; lacking DNA, the TRBD1 call made by TCRdb goes unchecked. The germline CDR1 and CDR2 sequences are MDHEN and SYDVKM. This CDR3 comprises 16 residues. The CDR3 loop is CASSFWEGTGGYEQYF.

Here the CDR3 reads CASSFPGTGFGDSYEQYF. The rearrangement joins TRBV11-1 to TRBJ2-7; TCRdb's D gene call, TRBD1, goes unchecked for lack of DNA. The CDR3 is 18 residues long. In germline, CDR1 is SGHAT, CDR2 FQDESV (reference sequence).

This chain's CDR3 is CASSFQDRKGEQYF. The J gene is TRBJ2-7, the V gene TRBV5-1; TCRdb's D call of TRBD1 is untestable without DNA. The CDR3 runs 14 residues. Germline V CDR1 and CDR2: SGHRS, YFSETQ.